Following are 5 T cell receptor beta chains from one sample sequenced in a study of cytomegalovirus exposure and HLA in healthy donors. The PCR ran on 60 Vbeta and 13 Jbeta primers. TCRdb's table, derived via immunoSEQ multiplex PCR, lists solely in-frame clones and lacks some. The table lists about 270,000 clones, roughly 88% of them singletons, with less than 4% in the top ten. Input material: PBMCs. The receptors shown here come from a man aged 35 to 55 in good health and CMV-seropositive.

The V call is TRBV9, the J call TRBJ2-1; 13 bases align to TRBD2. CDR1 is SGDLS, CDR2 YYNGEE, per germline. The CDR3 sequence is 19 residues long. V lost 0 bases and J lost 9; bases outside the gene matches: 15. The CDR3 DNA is TGTGCCAGCAGCGTAGAGCCCGGGGGACTAGCGGGATTATTGAGTGAGCAGTTCTTC. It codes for CASSVEPGGLAGLLSEQFF.

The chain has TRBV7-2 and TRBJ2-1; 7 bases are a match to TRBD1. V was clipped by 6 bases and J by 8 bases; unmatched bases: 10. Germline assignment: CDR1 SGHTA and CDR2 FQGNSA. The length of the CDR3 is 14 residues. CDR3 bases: TGTGCCAGCAGGAAGAGACAGGGTGGGGATGAGCAGTTCTTC. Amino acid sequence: CASRKRQGGDEQFF.

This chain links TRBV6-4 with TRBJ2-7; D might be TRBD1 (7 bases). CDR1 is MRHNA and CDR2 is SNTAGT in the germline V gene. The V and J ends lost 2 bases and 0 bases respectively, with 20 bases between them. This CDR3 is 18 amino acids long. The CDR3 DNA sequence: TGTGCCAGCAGTGACCCCCCCCGCGGGACAGTAAGCTCCTACGAGCAGTACTTC. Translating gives CASSDPPRGTVSSYEQYF.

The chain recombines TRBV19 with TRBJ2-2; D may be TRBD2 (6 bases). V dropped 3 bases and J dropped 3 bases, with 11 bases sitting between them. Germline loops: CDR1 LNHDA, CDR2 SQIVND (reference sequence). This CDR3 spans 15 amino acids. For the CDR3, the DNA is TGTGCCAGTAGTATCCATCTAGCGTACACCGGGGAGCTGTTTTTT. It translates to CASSIHLAYTGELFF.

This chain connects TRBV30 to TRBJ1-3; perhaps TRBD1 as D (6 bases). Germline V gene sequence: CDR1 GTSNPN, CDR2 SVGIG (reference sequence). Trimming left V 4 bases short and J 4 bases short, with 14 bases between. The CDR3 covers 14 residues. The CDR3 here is CAWTGGSSGNTIYF. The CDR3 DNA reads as TGTGCCTGGACTGGGGGCTCCTCAGGAAACACCATATATTTT. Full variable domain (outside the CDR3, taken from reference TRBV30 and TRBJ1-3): SQTIHQWPATLVQPVGSPLSLECTVEGTSNPNLYWYRQAAGRGLQLLFYSVGIGQISSEVPQNLSASRPQDRQFILSSKKLLLSDSGFYLCAWTGGSSGNTIYFGEGSWLTVV.